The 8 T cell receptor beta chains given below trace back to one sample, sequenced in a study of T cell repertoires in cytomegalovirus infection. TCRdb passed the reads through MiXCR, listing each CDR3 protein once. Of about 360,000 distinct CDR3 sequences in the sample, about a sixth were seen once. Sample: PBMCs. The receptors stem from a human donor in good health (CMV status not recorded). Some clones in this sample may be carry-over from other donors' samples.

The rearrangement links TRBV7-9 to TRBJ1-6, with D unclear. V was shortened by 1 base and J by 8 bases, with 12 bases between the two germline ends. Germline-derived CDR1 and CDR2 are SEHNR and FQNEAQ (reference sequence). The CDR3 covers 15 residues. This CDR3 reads CASSLGQALDSPLHF. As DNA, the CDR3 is TGTGCCAGCAGCTTAGGTCAGGCCCTAGATTCACCCCTCCACTTT.

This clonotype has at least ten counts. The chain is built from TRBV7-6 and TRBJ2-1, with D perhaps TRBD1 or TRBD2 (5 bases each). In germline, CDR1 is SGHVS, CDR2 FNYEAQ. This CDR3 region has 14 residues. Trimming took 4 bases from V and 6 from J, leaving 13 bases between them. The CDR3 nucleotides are TGTGCCAGCAGCTCCGGGGCGACTACCAATGAGCAGTTCTTC. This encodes CASSSGATTNEQFF.

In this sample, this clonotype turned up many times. The CDR3 reads CASSTSTDILFF. The CDR3 coding sequence is TGTGCCAGCAGCACCTCGACGGATATACTGTTTTTT. The chain uses TRBV7-9 and TRBJ1-4; the D is unclear. V was clipped by 5 bases and J by 13 bases, with 14 bases between them. Germline CDR1 reads SEHNR; CDR2 reads FQNEAQ (reference sequence). This CDR3 is built from 12 residues.

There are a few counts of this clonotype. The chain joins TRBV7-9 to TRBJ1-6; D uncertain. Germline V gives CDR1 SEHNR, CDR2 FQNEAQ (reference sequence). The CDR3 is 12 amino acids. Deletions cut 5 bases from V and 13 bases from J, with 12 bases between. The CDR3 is CASSHLGFPLHF. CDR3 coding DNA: TGTGCCAGCAGCCACCTCGGTTTTCCCCTCCACTTT.

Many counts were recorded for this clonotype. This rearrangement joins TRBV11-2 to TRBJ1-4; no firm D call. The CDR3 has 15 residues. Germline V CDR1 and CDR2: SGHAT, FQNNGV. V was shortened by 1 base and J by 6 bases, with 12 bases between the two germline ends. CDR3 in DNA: TGTGCCAGCAGCTTAGGTCCCTACGGGGATGAAAAACTGTTTTTT. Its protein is CASSLGPYGDEKLFF.

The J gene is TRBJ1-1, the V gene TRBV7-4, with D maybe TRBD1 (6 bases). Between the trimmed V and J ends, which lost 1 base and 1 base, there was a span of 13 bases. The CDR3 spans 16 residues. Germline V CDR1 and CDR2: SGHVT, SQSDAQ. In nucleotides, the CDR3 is TGTGCCAGCAGCTTAGGAGGGGGACACCGGAACACTGAAGCTTTCTTT. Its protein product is CASSLGGGHRNTEAFF.

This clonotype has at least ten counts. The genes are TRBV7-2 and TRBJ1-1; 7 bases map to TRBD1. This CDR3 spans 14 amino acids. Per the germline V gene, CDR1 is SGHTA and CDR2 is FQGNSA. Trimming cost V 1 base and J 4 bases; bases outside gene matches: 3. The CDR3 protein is CASSLGGGITEAFF. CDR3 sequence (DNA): TGTGCCAGCAGCTTAGGAGGGGGCATCACTGAAGCTTTCTTT. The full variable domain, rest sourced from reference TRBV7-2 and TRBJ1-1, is GAGVSQSPSNKVTEKGKDVELRCDPISGHTALYWYRQSLGQGLEFLIYFQGNSAPDKSGLPSDRFSAERTGGSVSTLTIQRTQQEDSAVYLCASSLGGGITEAFFGQGTRLTVV.

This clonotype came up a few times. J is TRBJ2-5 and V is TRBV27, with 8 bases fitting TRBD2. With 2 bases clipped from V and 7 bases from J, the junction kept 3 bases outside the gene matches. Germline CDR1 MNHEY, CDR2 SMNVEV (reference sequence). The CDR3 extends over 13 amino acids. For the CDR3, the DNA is TGTGCCAGCAGTTTACGGGGGGGCCGGACCCAGTACTTC. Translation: CASSLRGGRTQYF.